These 18 T cell receptor beta chains were sequenced from one sample in a study of response to subunit inactivated influenza vaccine. TCRdb re-analysed the RT-PCR reads in MiXCR, keeping a single row per CDR3 protein. The sample lists roughly 710,000 distinct CDR3 sequences; around 13% were seen once. Source: PBMCs from blood, taken 14 to 15 days before vaccination. These receptors originate from a man aged 45 to 65 who received an inactivated influenza vaccine.

The CDR3 coding sequence is TGTGCCAGCAGTTACGTAGGGGCCGGGCAAGAGACCCAGTACTTC. It translates to CASSYVGAGQETQYF. The chain carries TRBV6-5 and TRBJ2-5; TRBD1 is a possible D gene (5 bases). The germline V gene encodes CDR1 MNHEY and CDR2 SVGAGI. The V and J ends lost 2 bases and 2 bases respectively, with 12 bases between them. The CDR3 totals 15 residues.

This clonotype has only a few counts. The rearrangement links TRBV6-2 or TRBV6-3 to TRBJ2-4; a weak D match, TRBD2 (6 bases). CDR3 length: 14 residues. CDR1 MNHEY and CDR2 SVGEGT come from the germline V gene. Between the trimmed V and J ends, which lost 5 bases and 7 bases, there was a span of 15 bases. The CDR3 DNA reads as TGTGCCAGCAGTCCCGGGAGACGGGAGAACATTCAGTACTTC. Encoded protein: CASSPGRRENIQYF.

The gene calls are TRBV5-1 and TRBJ2-2; perhaps TRBD1 as D (5 bases). The germline CDR1 and CDR2 sequences are SGHRS and YFSETQ. This CDR3 is built from 15 residues. V was trimmed by 0 bases and J by 5 bases, leaving 11 bases between them. The CDR3 sequence: CASSLASGKTGELFF. The DNA for the CDR3 is TGCGCCAGCAGCTTGGCGTCAGGGAAGACCGGGGAGCTGTTTTTT.

This clonotype was detected only a few times. The chain is built from TRBV7-8 and TRBJ2-7; D might be TRBD1 (6 bases). The CDR3 totals 12 residues. Per the germline V gene, CDR1 is SGHVS and CDR2 is FQNEAQ. V was pared by 4 bases and J by 5 bases, with 9 bases between. The CDR3 is CASSYRAHEQYF. In nucleotides, the CDR3 is TGTGCCAGCAGCTACAGGGCCCACGAGCAGTACTTC.

J is TRBJ2-5 and V is TRBV11-2; the D is unclear. The CDR3 is 13 amino acids. Germline values: CDR1 SGHAT, CDR2 FQNNGV. The germline V and J ends were trimmed by 2 bases and 5 bases, with 9 bases remaining between them. CDR3 in DNA: TGTGCCAGCAGCTTAAGCCGTCTGGAGACCCAGTACTTC. Encoded protein: CASSLSRLETQYF.

This clonotype was detected a few times. The chain carries TRBV4-3 and TRBJ1-2; a possible D gene is TRBD1 (6 bases). V shed 0 bases and J shed 1 base, with 9 bases lying between them. Germline loops: CDR1 LGHNA, CDR2 YSLEER. This CDR3 spans 15 amino acids. The CDR3 loop reads CASSQDLRGNYGYTF. CDR3 coding DNA: TGCGCCAGCAGCCAAGATCTCAGGGGTAACTATGGCTACACCTTC.

This clonotype has only a few counts. CDR3: CASSRRGGQGERDTQYF. Written as DNA, the CDR3 is TGCGCCAGCAGCCGCCGGGGGGGACAGGGGGAGCGAGATACGCAGTATTTT. This chain connects TRBV4-3 to TRBJ2-3; 11 bases map to TRBD1. There are 17 residues in the CDR3. J lost 5 bases, V lost 4 bases, and 11 bases had no gene match. CDR1 LGHNA and CDR2 YSLEER come from the germline V gene.

The table lists this clonotype with a few counts. CDR3 sequence: CASSNSGGSYGYTF. For the CDR3, the DNA is TGCGCCAGCTCAAACAGCGGAGGGAGCTATGGCTACACCTTC. The chain has TRBV5-1 and TRBJ1-2; no clear D gene. The CDR3 loop spans 14 amino acids. V was shortened by 7 bases and J by 4 bases, with 17 bases between the two germline ends. The germline CDR1 and CDR2 sequences are SGHRS and YFSETQ.

This clonotype appeared a few times. CDR3 DNA sequence: TGCAGCGTTGAAGGCGGGGGACAGGGGGCGGACGAGCAGTACTTC. Protein sequence: CSVEGGGQGADEQYF. The gene calls are TRBV29-1 and TRBJ2-7; TRBD1 matches at 12 bases. V was clipped by 1 base and J by 5 bases; unmatched bases: 6. There are 15 residues in the CDR3. Germline V lookup: CDR1 SQVTM, CDR2 ANQGSEA.

V and J are TRBV2 and TRBJ1-1; D gene uncertain. The CDR3 spans 13 residues. Germline lookup yields CDR1 SNHLY and CDR2 FYNNEI. With 4 bases removed from V and 0 bases from J, the gap between germline ends came to 6 bases. The CDR3 sequence is CASSGHMNTEAFF. DNA of the CDR3: TGTGCCAGCAGTGGACACATGAACACTGAAGCTTTCTTT.

This chain joins TRBV5-1 and TRBJ2-1, with 7 bases lining up with TRBD1. CDR1 and CDR2 from the germline V gene are SGHRS and YFSETQ. This CDR3 spans 14 amino acids. V gave up 5 bases and J gave up 8 bases; unmatched junction bases: 10. CDR3 sequence: CASRSRGKGDEQFF. The DNA of the CDR3 is TGCGCCAGCAGGTCCAGGGGGAAAGGGGATGAGCAGTTCTTC.

This clonotype has a count of ten or more. The chain links TRBV5-1 to TRBJ2-5, with 9 bases that match TRBD1. The CDR3 covers 13 residues. Germline V gene sequence: CDR1 SGHRS, CDR2 YFSETQ. J lost 5 bases, V lost 5 bases, and 4 bases had no gene match. The CDR3 coding sequence is TGCGCCAGCAGTGCAGGGACAGGGGAGACCCAGTACTTC. This sequence encodes CASSAGTGETQYF.

The chain combines TRBV4-3 with TRBJ2-1; 8 bases agree with TRBD2. V gave up 1 base and J gave up 4 bases; unmatched junction bases: 9. This CDR3 has 17 amino acids. Per germline, CDR1 LGHNA and CDR2 YSLEER. In DNA form, the CDR3 reads TGCGCCAGCAGCCAAGTCGTGGGTCTAGCGGGTTACAATGAGCAGTTCTTC. Translated, it gives CASSQVVGLAGYNEQFF.

The CDR3 nucleotides are TGTGCCAGCAGGCTTAGCGGGAGTGCGGAGACCCAGTACTTC. Amino acids: CASRLSGSAETQYF. The chain has TRBV12-3 or TRBV12-4 and TRBJ2-5; 9 bases line up with TRBD2. Trimming cost V 6 bases and J 5 bases; bases outside gene matches: 7. This CDR3 has 14 residues.

In this sample, this clonotype turned up a few times. V usage is TRBV9 and J usage is TRBJ1-5, with 8 bases identical to TRBD1. The CDR3 is 15 amino acids. The V gene end was trimmed by 3 bases and the J gene end by 2 bases; junction bases not matched to a gene: 4. The germline V gene encodes CDR1 SGDLS and CDR2 YYNGEE. The CDR3 DNA is TGTGCCAGCAGCGAGGGACAGGCCGGCAATCAGCCCCAGCATTTT. The encoded protein is CASSEGQAGNQPQHF.

The rearrangement joins TRBV6-2 or TRBV6-3 to TRBJ1-5; D gene ambiguous. The CDR3 is made up of 17 amino acids. V was cut by 5 bases and J by 0 bases, with 17 bases left in between. The germline gives CDR1 MNHEY, CDR2 SVGEGT. CDR3 protein: CASSQKGDHYSNQPQHF. DNA for the CDR3: TGTGCCAGCAGTCAAAAGGGAGACCACTATAGCAATCAGCCCCAGCATTTT.

This clonotype has only a few counts. The V call is TRBV7-9, the J call TRBJ2-3; D might be TRBD1 (6 bases). Germline loops: CDR1 SEHNR, CDR2 FQNEAQ (reference sequence). V lost 8 bases and J 4 bases, leaving 25 bases between the germline ends. The CDR3 spans 17 residues. The CDR3, as DNA: TGTGCCAGCTGCCCCCGGGGACACAGGGAATGGTCAGATACGCAGTATTTT. It specifies CASCPRGHREWSDTQYF.

In this sample, this clonotype turned up a few times. This chain joins TRBV24-1 and TRBJ2-1; D may correspond to TRBD1 or TRBD2 (5 bases each). The V and J ends lost 6 bases and 9 bases respectively, with 20 bases between them. The CDR3 loop spans 15 amino acids. Per germline, CDR1 KGHDR and CDR2 SFDVKD. The CDR3 reads CATSTPRLTTGEQFF. The CDR3 DNA reads TGTGCCACCAGTACCCCTCGGCTGACTACAGGTGAGCAGTTCTTC.